The clone carrying this TCR beta chain was recorded many times. Its specificity is unknown. One entry per CDR3 protein results from TCRdb running MiXCR on the RT-PCR reads. The sample gives about 240,000 distinct CDR3 sequences, more than 10% of which show up once; about 7.8% is in the top ten. CDR3 length: 15 residues. Trimming took 3 bases from V and 8 from J; bases not matched to a gene: 11. Germline V gene data show CDR1 as DFQATT and CDR2 as SNEGSKA (reference sequence). The data were taken from a study of response to subunit inactivated influenza vaccine. Study observations and caveats: The authors suggested that few new T cells are recruited per seasonal influenza vaccination.

This receptor was identified in a man aged 50-60 years who received an inactivated influenza vaccine. The chain is built from TRBV20-1 and TRBJ2-1, with 9 bases matching TRBD2. This material consisted of non-naive T cells sorted from PBMCs, taken around two weeks before vaccination. The CDR3 loop is CSASPSSGDWDEQFF. In DNA, the CDR3 is TGCAGTGCTAGCCCTTCTAGCGGGGATTGGGATGAGCAGTTCTTC.